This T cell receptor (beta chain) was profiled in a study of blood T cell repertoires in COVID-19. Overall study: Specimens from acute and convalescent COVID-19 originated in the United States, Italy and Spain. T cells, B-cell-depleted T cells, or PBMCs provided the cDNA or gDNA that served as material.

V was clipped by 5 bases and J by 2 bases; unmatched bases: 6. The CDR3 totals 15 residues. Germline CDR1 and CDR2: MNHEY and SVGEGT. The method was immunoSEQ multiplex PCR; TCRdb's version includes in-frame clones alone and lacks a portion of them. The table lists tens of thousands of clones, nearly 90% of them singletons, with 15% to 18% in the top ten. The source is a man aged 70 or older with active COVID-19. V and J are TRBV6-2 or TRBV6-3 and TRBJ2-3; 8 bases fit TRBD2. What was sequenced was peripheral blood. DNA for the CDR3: TGTGCCAGCAGTACCCATAGCGGGACCACAGATACGCAGTATTTT. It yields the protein CASSTHSGTTDTQYF.